These T cell receptor beta chains were read from a single sample in a study of blood T cell repertoires in COVID-19. This table comes from immunoSEQ multiplex PCR, and its TCRdb copy is limited to in-frame clones, with some not included. Of about 130,000 clones in the sample, about 90% are singletons; the top ten hold around 2%. The material sequenced was peripheral blood. Source of these receptors: a man between 45 and 60 years old with COVID-19, enrolled during active disease. The CDR3 runs from the conserved cysteine through the conserved F or W. Fields, in order: J gene, clone size, V gene, D gene, CDR3 DNA, CDR3 protein. A D gene is named only where the DNA matches it firmly. For some rows the clone size is stated as once, few or many, or as a class when expanded; others skip it.

TRBJ2-1,NA,TRBV28,NA,TGTGCCAGCAGCTTAAGCGGACGCTCCTACAATGAGCAGTTCTTC,CASSLSGRSYNEQFF
TRBJ2-1,NA,TRBV21-1,NA,TGTGCCAGCAGCAAAAAGGGACAGGGGGGGGTATACAATGAGCAGTTCTTC,CASSKKGQGGVYNEQFF
TRBJ2-3,NA,TRBV7-6,TRBD2,TGTGCCAGCAGCCCTCGGACTAGCGGGAGTATCGATGGAGATACGCAGTATTTT,CASSPRTSGSIDGDTQYF
TRBJ2-5,NA,TRBV2,NA,TGTGCCAGCAGCCGGGCAGGGGTAGGGGTCCAAGAGACCCAGTACTTC,CASSRAGVGVQETQYF
TRBJ2-2,NA,TRBV9,TRBD2,TGTGCCAGCAGCGTAGAGGGAGGGCCGGACACCGGGGAGCTGTTTTTT,CASSVEGGPDTGELFF
TRBJ1-6,once,TRBV6-6,NA,TGTGCCAGCAGTTACTCGTTTAATAATTCACCCCTCCACTTT,CASSYSFNNSPLHF
TRBJ2-1,NA,TRBV10-3,NA,TGTGCCACCTGTGACGGGAAAAGCTCCTACAATGAGCAGTTCTTC,CATCDGKSSYNEQFF
TRBJ2-3,once,TRBV5-1,TRBD2,TGCGCCAGCAGCTTAAGCGGGGGCAGCACAGATACGCAGTATTTT,CASSLSGGSTDTQYF
TRBJ2-1,NA,TRBV4-1,TRBD2,TGCGCCAGCAGCCCGCTAGCGGGATCTTACAATGAGCAGTTCTTC,CASSPLAGSYNEQFF
TRBJ1-3,NA,TRBV6-5,TRBD1,TGTGCCAGCAGTTACACTACGACAGGGAGCGGAAACACCATATATTTT,CASSYTTTGSGNTIYF